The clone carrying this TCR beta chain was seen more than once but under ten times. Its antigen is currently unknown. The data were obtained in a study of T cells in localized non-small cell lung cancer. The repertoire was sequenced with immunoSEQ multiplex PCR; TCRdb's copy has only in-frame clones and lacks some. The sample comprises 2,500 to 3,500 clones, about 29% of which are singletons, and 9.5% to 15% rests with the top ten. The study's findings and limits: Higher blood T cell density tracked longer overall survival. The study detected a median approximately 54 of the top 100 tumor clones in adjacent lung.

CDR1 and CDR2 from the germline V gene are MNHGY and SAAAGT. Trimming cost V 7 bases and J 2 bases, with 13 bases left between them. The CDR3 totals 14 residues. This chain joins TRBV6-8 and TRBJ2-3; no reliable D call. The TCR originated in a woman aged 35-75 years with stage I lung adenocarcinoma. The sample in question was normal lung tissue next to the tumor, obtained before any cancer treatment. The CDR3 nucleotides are TGTGCCAGCACCCCTGAGGATAACACAGATACGCAGTATTTT. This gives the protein CASTPEDNTDTQYF.